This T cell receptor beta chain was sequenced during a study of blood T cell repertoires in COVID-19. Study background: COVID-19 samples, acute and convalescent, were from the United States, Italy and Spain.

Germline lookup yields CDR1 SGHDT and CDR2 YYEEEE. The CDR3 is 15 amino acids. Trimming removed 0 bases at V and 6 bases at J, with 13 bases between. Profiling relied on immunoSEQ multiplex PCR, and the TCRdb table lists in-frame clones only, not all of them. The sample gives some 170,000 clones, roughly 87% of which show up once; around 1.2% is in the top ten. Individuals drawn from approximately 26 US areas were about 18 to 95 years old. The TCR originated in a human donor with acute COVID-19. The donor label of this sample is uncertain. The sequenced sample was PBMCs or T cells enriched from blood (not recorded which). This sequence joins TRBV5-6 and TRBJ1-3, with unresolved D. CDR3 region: CASSLGPQVENTIYF. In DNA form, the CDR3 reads TGTGCCAGCAGCTTGGGGCCTCAGGTGGAAAACACCATATATTTT.